This T cell receptor (beta chain) was sequenced for a study of cytomegalovirus exposure and HLA in healthy donors (dated by TCRdb to about 2017). Context from the whole study: According to a later analysis, one platform produced both the 110 or so validation repertoires and the 700 or so repertoires of the first cohort. Along with the approximately 670-subject first cohort, a separate validation cohort of about 110 different subjects was used. The aim of the study was to test whether cataloging public T cell receptors could identify signatures of past pathogen exposure. To predict cytomegalovirus infection status, the study brought together high-throughput TCR immunosequencing, statistical association of individual TCRs with disease status, and machine learning. General study outcomes and caveats: The authors suggested that the approach could potentially be generalized to other disease states and immunological phenotypes. Three of the identified cytomegalovirus-associated TCR beta chains were confirmed in vitro to be specific for cytomegalovirus antigens. A later analysis found that TCRs clustered in the first cohort also tended to co-occur in the roughly 120 validation repertoires, with about 94% of cluster scores above 0. In both the original and validation cohorts, the classifier was reported to diagnose cytomegalovirus status with high specificity and sensitivity. Most TCR sequences were observed very rarely across donors, whereas some public TCRs were present in many individuals. A later analysis lacked HLA typing for the validation cohort, so it scored co-occurrence in that cohort across all 120 repertoires. The study gave a list of 150 to 200 TCR beta chains associated with cytomegalovirus.

Donors formed part of the validation cohort, which comprised 120 subjects and was distinct from the first cohort of fewer than 750 subjects. V and J lose 8 bases and 3 bases, and a span of 16 bases separates them. From the cysteine up to the phenylalanine, the CDR3 has a length of 14 residues. The DNA shown is the 42-base CDR3, in frame from base 1. CDR1 and CDR2 are read off the germline V gene as SGHVS and FNYEAQ. For this clone: What this receptor recognizes is not known. Base qualities are missing; no much larger clone stands one base away.

Library construction relied on the immunoSEQ multiplex PCR assay. The original methods were these. A statistical classification framework was built to diagnose cytomegalovirus status from the catalog of TCR beta chain sequences. TCRdb limited this immuneACCESS table to in-frame rearrangements with V and J called. A share of clones is missing; checked studies link under half to unresolved V genes, and the rest is unexplained. From that table come the V and J calls and clone size; the DNA was used to work out D and trimming. The sample table lists 150,000 to 200,000 clones, 86% of them with a count of one. The leading ten clones occupy 2% to 3% of the sample.

The sequencing sample was made of PBMCs. The sequence was obtained from a man aged 18-30 years in good health and CMV-seropositive. Here the chain combines TRBV7-6 and TRBJ1-1; no D segment can be confidently identified. Read as DNA, the sequence is TGTGCCAGCGGATTGGGCCCTGGCGACACTGAAGCTTTCTTT. Translated, it reads CASGLGPGDTEAFF. The entire variable domain, with the stretches around the CDR3 drawn from the reference TRBV7-6 and TRBJ1-1 proteins, is GAGVSQSPRYKVTKRGQDVALRCDPISGHVSLYWYRQALGQGPEFLTYFNYEAQQDKSGLPNDRFSAERPEGSISTLTIQRTEQRDSAMYRCASGLGPGDTEAFFGQGTRLTVV.